Described below is a single TCR beta chain sequence and its context. The source of the sample is a study of blood T cell repertoires in COVID-19. The cohort comprised adults aged about 18 to 89 years residing in about two dozen US areas. Unmatched junction bases numbered 5, after V lost 5 bases and J lost 8 bases. Per germline, CDR1 MDHEN and CDR2 SYDVKM. CDR3 length equals 13 residues. Per the original data handling: Counts of nucleated cells, estimated from reference gene primer amplification, were obtained. Sequencing used immunoSEQ multiplex PCR; TCRdb keeps in-frame clones, though not all of them. V, J and clone size derive from that table, while D and trimming were established from the DNA sequence. The data hold approximately 270,000 clones, with just under 90% observed a single time.

The chain couples TRBV28 to TRBJ1-1; 10 bases agree with TRBD1. The specimen sequenced was PBMCs or T cells enriched from blood (not recorded which). The receptor's source is a woman aged 55-70 years who had recovered from COVID-19. The CDR3 sequence is CASSLPDRGEAFF. As DNA, the CDR3 is TGTGCCAGCAGTCTACCGGACAGGGGGGAAGCTTTCTTT.